The present entry profiles one T cell receptor beta chain with its context. This CDR3 has 16 amino acids. V was shortened by 7 bases and J by 0 bases, with 16 bases between the two germline ends. The germline V gene encodes CDR1 LNHDA and CDR2 SQIVND (reference sequence). This entry is derived from a study of OX40 agonist ivuxolimab in advanced cancers. In the study overall: Ivuxolimab was delivered to patients intravenously every 2 weeks at doses spanning 0.01 to 10 mg/kg. Earlier treatment with anti-PD-1, anti-PD-L1 or anti-CTLA-4 was permitted, and roughly 40% had received some. Dose-escalation subjects each had hepatocellular carcinoma, melanoma, renal cell or head and neck cancer.

Excluded were patients having autoimmune disease history or systemic immunosuppression. TCRdb's copy holds only in-frame clones and misses some; the assay was immunoSEQ multiplex PCR. Of 55,000 to 65,000 clones in the sample, nearly 90% were seen once. The chain recombines TRBV19 with TRBJ2-1; D may be TRBD1 (6 bases). The TCR comes from an adult with an advanced solid tumor such as melanoma, head and neck, liver or kidney cancer. The sequencing used CD4+ or CD8+ T cells sorted from blood, collected in a trial of the OX40 agonist ivuxolimab. The chain's CDR3 is CASTQRTASSYNEQFF. The CDR3 DNA reads TGTGCCAGTACTCAACGGACAGCGAGCTCCTACAATGAGCAGTTCTTC. The full variable domain, in which reference TRBV19 and TRBJ2-1 provide the parts outside the CDR3, is DGGITQSPKYLFRKEGQNVTLSCEQNLNHDAMYWYRQDPGQGLRLIYYSQIVNDFQKGDIAEGYSVSREKKESFPLTVTSAQKNPTAFYLCASTQRTASSYNEQFFGPGTRLTVL.